Given below is one TCR beta chain in context. Sequencing used immunoSEQ multiplex PCR; TCRdb keeps in-frame clones, though not all of them. Seen here are some 97,000 clones, more than 85% observed once, and the top ten hold roughly 2.1%. The source of the sample is a study of blood T cell repertoires in COVID-19. Study-wide context: There were acute and convalescent COVID-19 samples, and they came from the United States, Italy and Spain. Sample material is recorded as cDNA or gDNA derived from T cells, B-cell-depleted T cells, or PBMCs.

Trimming removed 1 base at V and 6 bases at J, with 13 bases between. The V gene's germline CDR1 is MNHEY and CDR2 SMNVEV (reference sequence). This CDR3 is built from 15 residues. V gene TRBV27 combines with J gene TRBJ2-1; possibly TRBD2 for D (6 bases). Sequenced sample: peripheral blood. This clonotype was sampled from a man in his forties or fifties with active COVID-19. CDR3 coding DNA: TGTGCCAGCAGTTTATTGCCGGGAGCGAGCAATGAGCAGTTCTTC. Protein: CASSLLPGASNEQFF.